The rows below give T cell receptor beta chains drawn from one sample of a study of cytomegalovirus exposure and HLA in healthy donors. Profiled with immunoSEQ multiplex PCR; TCRdb holds only in-frame clones, not every one. The sample records about 170,000 clones, 73% being singletons. Sequencing used PBMCs. The receptors were gathered from a woman under 30 in good health and CMV-seropositive. The CDR3 runs from the conserved cysteine through the conserved F or W. Each record gives: J gene, CDR3 length, V gene, D gene, CDR3 protein. A D gene is named only where the DNA matches it firmly.

J: TRBJ2-1; length: 17; V: TRBV15; D: TRBD2; CDR3: CATSTSSRGLTYNEQFF
J: TRBJ2-1; length: 14; V: TRBV9; D: NA; CDR3: CASTGGTPYNEQFF
J: TRBJ2-3; length: 15; V: TRBV11-2; D: TRBD1; CDR3: CASSRAGGGADTQYF
J: TRBJ1-5; length: 15; V: TRBV2; D: NA; CDR3: CASLAGADSNQPQHF
J: TRBJ1-2; length: 12; V: TRBV28; D: NA; CDR3: CASSSRDYGYTF
J: TRBJ1-2; length: 15; V: TRBV27; D: NA; CDR3: CASSSRQAPNYGYTF
J: TRBJ2-3; length: 14; V: TRBV28; D: NA; CDR3: CASSFEEGADTQYF
J: TRBJ1-3; length: 17; V: TRBV4-2; D: NA; CDR3: CASSQERLEVAGNTIYF
J: TRBJ2-5; length: 13; V: TRBV7-7; D: NA; CDR3: CASSQDSQETQYF
J: TRBJ1-6; length: 17; V: TRBV18; D: NA; CDR3: CASSPPPLAVRNSPLHF
J: TRBJ1-1; length: 16; V: TRBV4-2; D: NA; CDR3: CASSQDLEGGRTEAFF
J: NA; length: 18; V: TRBV7-6; D: TRBD1; CDR3: CASSRRPPGQGEVGEQYF
J: TRBJ2-2; length: 18; V: TRBV19; D: TRBD2; CDR3: CASKSASGVHRFTGELFF
J: TRBJ2-5; length: 18; V: TRBV9; D: TRBD2; CDR3: CASSVGVSGGAARETQYF
J: TRBJ1-2; length: 17; V: TRBV4-1; D: TRBD1; CDR3: CASSQDGTGPLNYGYTF
J: TRBJ1-2; length: 12; V: TRBV7-9; D: TRBD1; CDR3: CSSYRGVDGYTF
J: TRBJ1-2; length: 15; V: TRBV6-6; D: TRBD1; CDR3: CASSYGTGANNGYTF
J: TRBJ2-7; length: 12; V: TRBV11-3; D: TRBD1; CDR3: CASSGTDYEQYF
J: TRBJ2-5; length: 13; V: TRBV7-7; D: NA; CDR3: CASSSGVGETQYF
J: TRBJ1-1; length: 14; V: TRBV25-1; D: NA; CDR3: CASSVFYLRGGAFF
J: TRBJ2-1; length: 17; V: TRBV7-2; D: TRBD2; CDR3: CASSLGGTSGGFNEQFF
J: TRBJ1-3; length: 15; V: TRBV6-1; D: NA; CDR3: CASSDARGMVNTIYF
J: TRBJ2-7; length: 15; V: TRBV7-2; D: NA; CDR3: CASSTTRERSYEQYF
J: TRBJ1-2; length: 15; V: TRBV19; D: TRBD1; CDR3: CASNEPGQGNYGYTF
J: TRBJ2-3; length: 14; V: TRBV5-6; D: NA; CDR3: CASSLAGRTDTQYF
J: TRBJ1-1; length: 14; V: TRBV30; D: TRBD1; CDR3: CAWSLGTGNTEAFF
J: TRBJ2-7; length: 13; V: TRBV6-5; D: NA; CDR3: CASRRILDAEQYF
J: TRBJ2-1; length: 17; V: TRBV7-3; D: NA; CDR3: CASSLTGGVSGFNEQFF
J: TRBJ2-3; length: 14; V: TRBV7-2; D: TRBD2; CDR3: CASSLLAGLDTQYF
J: TRBJ2-5; length: 16; V: TRBV6-5; D: NA; CDR3: CASSYSSTGWPETQYF
J: TRBJ2-1; length: 13; V: TRBV25-1; D: NA; CDR3: CASSERTLNEQFF
J: TRBJ2-5; length: 17; V: TRBV15; D: NA; CDR3: CATSRDPPGRASETQYF
J: TRBJ1-1; length: 15; V: TRBV5-6; D: TRBD1; CDR3: CASSGRTGGDTEAFF
J: TRBJ2-2; length: 15; V: TRBV5-6; D: TRBD1; CDR3: CASRLLGGRTGELFF
J: TRBJ2-3; length: 16; V: TRBV6-5; D: TRBD1; CDR3: CASSYGRGLSTDTQYF
J: TRBJ2-5; length: 13; V: TRBV6-4; D: NA; CDR3: CAPSVPGQETQYF
J: TRBJ2-7; length: 13; V: TRBV29-1; D: TRBD2; CDR3: CSVDSGGRDEQYF
J: TRBJ1-5; length: 15; V: TRBV4-1; D: TRBD1; CDR3: CASSHAPGQNQPQHF
J: TRBJ1-1; length: 14; V: TRBV7-9; D: NA; CDR3: CASSLTRGTTEAFF
J: TRBJ1-2; length: 13; V: TRBV10-3; D: NA; CDR3: CAISEAATYGYTF
J: TRBJ2-1; length: 15; V: TRBV6-5; D: TRBD2; CDR3: CASSPPAGGRNEQFF